Presented here are 12 T cell receptor beta chains from one specimen sequenced in a study of control samples from healthy donors and cancer patients. TCRdb's copy holds only in-frame clones and misses some; the assay was immunoSEQ multiplex PCR. The repertoire includes tens of thousands of clones, 90% to 95% of them detected once, and 3% to 4% sits in the top ten. Sequenced material: blood. The receptors stem from a man aged 25-45 years in good health.

The CDR3 DNA follows: TGTGCCAGCAGTTTCTTGGGCAGGGTAACCTACGAGCAGTACTTC. Translation gives CASSFLGRVTYEQYF. The chain uses TRBV28 and TRBJ2-7; D is perhaps TRBD1 (5 bases). The germline V gene encodes CDR1 MDHEN and CDR2 SYDVKM. V was shortened by 3 bases and J by 2 bases, with 14 bases between the two germline ends. CDR3 length: 15 amino acids.

The CDR3 is CASSAGTSGKYNEQFF. CDR3 nucleotide sequence: TGTGCCAGCAGCGCGGGGACTAGCGGGAAGTACAATGAGCAGTTCTTC. This chain uses TRBV5-4 with TRBJ2-1; 13 bases fit TRBD2. With V trimmed by 4 bases and J by 4 bases, 5 bases remained unmatched. Germline V gene lookup returns CDR1 SGHNT and CDR2 YYREEE (reference sequence). The CDR3 is 16 residues long.

V usage is TRBV27 and J usage is TRBJ1-4; 7 bases line up with TRBD1. This CDR3 spans 17 amino acids. Trimming removed 4 bases from V and 4 bases from J; junction bases left unmatched: 12. CDR1 and CDR2 (germline): MNHEY, SMNVEV (reference sequence). The CDR3: CASSSYRGAGGNEKLFF. In DNA form, the CDR3 reads TGTGCCAGCAGTTCTTACAGGGGAGCAGGGGGTAATGAAAAACTGTTTTTT.

This clone was counted a few times. The rearrangement uses TRBV11-3 and TRBJ2-7; 8 positions match TRBD2. The junction had 8 bases not matched to a gene; V was cut back by 4 bases and J by 3 bases. The CDR3 runs 15 residues. The germline V gene has CDR1 SGHNT and CDR2 YENEEA. CDR3 coding DNA: TGTGCCAGCAGCTCTTCTAGCGGGCCCCACTACGAGCAGTACTTC. Translated, it gives CASSSSSGPHYEQYF.

The chain is built from TRBV6-2 or TRBV6-3 and TRBJ2-7; TRBD1 or TRBD2 may be the D gene (5 bases each). The CDR3 totals 14 residues. Trimming took 2 bases from V and 4 from J, leaving 12 bases between them. Germline CDR1 and CDR2: MNHEY and SVGEGT. CDR3 sequence reads: CASSYGTETYEQYF. CDR3 coding DNA: TGTGCCAGCAGTTACGGGACGGAGACTTACGAGCAGTACTTC.

V gene TRBV7-3 combines with J gene TRBJ1-1; D unclear. Germline V gene lookup returns CDR1 SGHTA and CDR2 FQGTGA. The CDR3 length is 13 residues. The V gene lost 0 bases and the J gene lost 2 bases, with 4 bases spanning the gap. The CDR3 DNA reads TGTGCCAGCAGCTTAACCGAAAACACTGAAGCTTTCTTT. Residues: CASSLTENTEAFF.

The table lists this clone with a count of one. The rearrangement links TRBV7-9 to TRBJ2-1, with TRBD2 as a possible D gene (6 bases). The V end was cut by 1 base, the J end by 13 bases, with 17 bases between. This CDR3 contains 14 residues. The germline CDR1 and CDR2 sequences are SEHNR and FQNEAQ (reference sequence). CDR3 protein: CASSLVVERRGQFF. Here the CDR3 DNA reads TGTGCCAGCAGCTTAGTAGTGGAGCGGCGGGGCCAGTTCTTC. Full variable domain (missing parts from reference TRBV7-9 and TRBJ2-1): DTGVSQNPRHKITKRGQNVTFRCDPISEHNRLYWYRQTLGQGPEFLTYFQNEAQLEKSRLLSDRFSAERPKGSFSTLEIQRTEQGDSAMYLCASSLVVERRGQFFGPGTRLTVL.

The rearrangement joins TRBV14 to TRBJ1-1, with a possible D match to TRBD1 (5 bases). V was cut by 0 bases and J by 6 bases, with 5 bases left in between. The CDR3 is made up of 12 amino acids. In germline, CDR1 is SGHDN, CDR2 FVKESK. The CDR3 coding sequence is TGTGCCAGCAGCCAAGAGGGGGCTGAAGCTTTCTTT. Translating it yields CASSQEGAEAFF.

The chain recombines TRBV6-5 with TRBJ1-2; a weak D match, TRBD1 (5 bases). Germline CDR1 reads MNHEY; CDR2 reads SVGAGI. The V gene lost 5 bases and the J gene lost 7 bases, with 20 bases spanning the gap. The CDR3 contains 15 residues. This CDR3 is CASSPGFTGTFGYTF. The CDR3 nucleotides read TGTGCCAGCAGTCCGGGGTTCACTGGGACCTTTGGCTACACCTTC.

This clone was counted between two and nine times. The rearrangement joins TRBV29-1 to TRBJ2-7; perhaps TRBD1 as D (6 bases). The CDR3 length is 14 residues. From germline, CDR1 is SQVTM and CDR2 ANQGSEA. The ends were cut back, 4 bases at V and 2 bases at J, with 15 bases in the middle. DNA for the CDR3: TGCAGCGTTGTCCCCCGGGACAAAACCTACGAGCAGTACTTC. Residues: CSVVPRDKTYEQYF.

The chain couples TRBV30 to TRBJ2-7; 8 bases agree with TRBD2. This CDR3 has 14 amino acids. Trimming took 4 bases from V and 2 from J; bases not matched to a gene: 7. From germline, CDR1 is GTSNPN and CDR2 SVGIG (reference sequence). The DNA of the CDR3 is TGTGCCTGGAATAACGCGGGAGGAACCTACGAGCAGTACTTC. It encodes CAWNNAGGTYEQYF. Full variable domain (rest looked up from reference TRBV30 and TRBJ2-7): SQTIHQWPATLVQPVGSPLSLECTVEGTSNPNLYWYRQAAGRGLQLLFYSVGIGQISSEVPQNLSASRPQDRQFILSSKKLLLSDSGFYLCAWNNAGGTYEQYFGPGTRLTVT.

The V gene is TRBV9, the J gene TRBJ1-5; TRBD1 is a possible D gene (6 bases). CDR3 length: 14 amino acids. The ends were cut back, 3 bases at V and 3 bases at J, with 10 bases in the middle. CDR1 is SGDLS, CDR2 YYNGEE, per germline. The chain's CDR3 is CASSGRDINQPQHF. CDR3 DNA sequence: TGTGCCAGCAGCGGCCGGGACATCAATCAGCCCCAGCATTTT.